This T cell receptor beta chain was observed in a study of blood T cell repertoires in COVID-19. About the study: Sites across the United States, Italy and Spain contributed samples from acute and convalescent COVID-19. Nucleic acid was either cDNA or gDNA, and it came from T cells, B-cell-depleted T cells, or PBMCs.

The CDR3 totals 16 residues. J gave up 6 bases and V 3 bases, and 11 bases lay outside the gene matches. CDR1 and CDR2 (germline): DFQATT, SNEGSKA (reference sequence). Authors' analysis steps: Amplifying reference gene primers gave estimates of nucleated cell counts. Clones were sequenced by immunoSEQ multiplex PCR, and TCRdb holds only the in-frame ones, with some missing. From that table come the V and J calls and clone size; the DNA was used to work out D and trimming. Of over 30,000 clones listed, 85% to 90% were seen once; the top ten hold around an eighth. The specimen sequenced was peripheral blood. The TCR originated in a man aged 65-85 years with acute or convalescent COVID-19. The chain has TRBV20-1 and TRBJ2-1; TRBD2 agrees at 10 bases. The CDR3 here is CSASKASTSGTNEQFF. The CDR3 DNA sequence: TGCAGTGCTAGTAAAGCAAGTACTAGCGGGACCAATGAGCAGTTCTTC.